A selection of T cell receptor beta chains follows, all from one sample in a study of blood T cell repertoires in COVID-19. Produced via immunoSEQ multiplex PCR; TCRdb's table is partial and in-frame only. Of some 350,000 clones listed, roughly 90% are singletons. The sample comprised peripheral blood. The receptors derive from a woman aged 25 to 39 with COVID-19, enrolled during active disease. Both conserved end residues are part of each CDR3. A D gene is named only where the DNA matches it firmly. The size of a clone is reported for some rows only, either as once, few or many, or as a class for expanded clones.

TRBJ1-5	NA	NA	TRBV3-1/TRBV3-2	TGTGCCAGCAGCCATGCGCGCGAGGGTCCCCAGCATTTT	CASSHAREGPQHF
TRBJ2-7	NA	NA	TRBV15	TGTGCCACCAGCAGAGATCCGGGAAACGAGCAGTACTTC	CATSRDPGNEQYF
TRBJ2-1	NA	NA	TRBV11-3	TGTGCCAGCAGCTTAGTTCCCCCCAACAGGGTTTACCCGAATGAGCAGTTCTTC	CASSLVPPNRVYPNEQFF
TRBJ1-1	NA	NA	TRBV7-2	TGTGCCAGCAGCTTAAGGGGGAACACTGAAGCTTTCTTT	CASSLRGNTEAFF
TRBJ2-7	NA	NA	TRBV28	TGTGCCAGCAGTTTCACTGGCGAGCAGTACTTC	CASSFTGEQYF
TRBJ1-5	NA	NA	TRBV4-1	TGCGCCAGCAGTCCAGAGTGGGGGGGCAGCAATCAGCCCCAGCATTTT	CASSPEWGGSNQPQHF
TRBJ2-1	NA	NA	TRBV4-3	TGCGCCAGCAGCCAAGATCGGGGAATGGACAATGAGCAGTTCTTC	CASSQDRGMDNEQFF
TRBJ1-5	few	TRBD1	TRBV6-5	TGTGCCAGCAGTCAGACAGGGGATAGGGATCAGCCCCAGCATTTT	CASSQTGDRDQPQHF
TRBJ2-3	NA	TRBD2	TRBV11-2	TGTGCCAGCAGCAGTGGGACTAGCGGGTCAGATACGCAGTATTTT	CASSSGTSGSDTQYF
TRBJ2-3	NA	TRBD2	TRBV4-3	TGCGCCAGCAGCCCCAGGACTAGCGGGAGTGTAAGCCCCCCAGATACGCAGTATTTT	CASSPRTSGSVSPPDTQYF
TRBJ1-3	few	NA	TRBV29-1	TGCAGCGTTGGGGGGCCTACAGGGTCTGGAAACACCATATATTTT	CSVGGPTGSGNTIYF